The 18 T cell receptor beta chains reported below all come from one sample, sequenced in a study of post-analysis software for immune sequencing data. The TCR beta cDNA libraries carried unique molecular identifiers. MiXCR, applied by TCRdb to the PCR reads, yields one record per CDR3 protein. The data hold around 150,000 distinct CDR3 sequences, with about 34% observed a single time. This specimen consisted of blood, obtained after autologous hematopoietic stem cell transplantation. The receptor set was obtained from a girl aged 10 to 17 with multiple sclerosis.

In its sample, this clonotype was seen a few times. V is TRBV7-9 and J is TRBJ2-1; weak D call: TRBD2 (6 bases). The germline CDR1 and CDR2 sequences are SEHNR and FQNEAQ (reference sequence). The CDR3 is 12 amino acids. V dropped 6 bases and J dropped 9 bases, with 12 bases sitting between them. The DNA of the CDR3 is TGTGCCAGCAGTCGAGCGCGGGGTGAGCAGTTCTTC. Translated: CASSRARGEQFF.

This clonotype was seen more than once but under ten times. CDR3 DNA: TGCAGCGTTGGGGGGACACTCCAGGTAGTTGAGACCCAGTACTTC. It is translated as CSVGGTLQVVETQYF. The J gene is TRBJ2-5, the V gene TRBV29-1; TRBD1 might be the D (6 bases). Germline CDR1 and CDR2: SQVTM and ANQGSEA. The CDR3 runs 15 residues. V lost 4 bases, J lost 5 bases, and 20 bases lay in between.

The gene calls are TRBV4-3 and TRBJ1-2; a weak D match, TRBD1 (5 bases). The CDR3 spans 13 residues. Germline-derived CDR1 and CDR2 are LGHNA and YSLEER. Deletions cut 4 bases from V and 3 bases from J, with 9 bases between. CDR3 nucleotides: TGCGCCAGCAGCCCGACAGAATACTATGGCTACACCTTC. Protein product: CASSPTEYYGYTF.

The V and J genes are TRBV6-1 and TRBJ2-3; the match to TRBD2 covers 8 bases. V dropped 5 bases and J dropped 0; count of bases not matched to a gene: 7. Germline lookup yields CDR1 MNHNS and CDR2 SASEGT. The CDR3 extends over 16 amino acids. The CDR3 loop is CASSRLTSGSTDTQYF. The DNA for the CDR3 is TGTGCCAGCAGTCGCCTAACTAGCGGAAGCACAGATACGCAGTATTTT.

This rearrangement joins TRBV6-2 or TRBV6-3 to TRBJ2-7, with 9 bases lining up with TRBD2. The germline V gene has CDR1 MNHEY and CDR2 SVGEGT. The V gene end was trimmed by 0 bases and the J gene end by 3 bases; junction bases not matched to a gene: 6. The CDR3 length is 16 residues. CDR3 in DNA: TGTGCCAGCAGTTACTCGGAGGCTAGCGGGGTCTACGAGCAGTACTTC. It translates to CASSYSEASGVYEQYF.

J is TRBJ2-5 and V is TRBV5-6; 9 bases match TRBD2. V dropped 1 base and J dropped 1; count of bases not matched to a gene: 2. CDR1 SGHDT and CDR2 YYEEEE come from the germline V gene. The CDR3 sequence is 15 residues long. CDR3 amino acids: CASSLPSGTQETQYF. The CDR3 DNA is TGTGCCAGCAGCTTGCCTAGCGGGACCCAAGAGACCCAGTACTTC.

At least ten counts were recorded for this clonotype. V gene TRBV29-1 combines with J gene TRBJ2-5, with D perhaps TRBD2 (5 bases). Germline lookup yields CDR1 SQVTM and CDR2 ANQGSEA. This CDR3 has 12 residues. V lost 3 bases to trimming and J lost 5 bases, with 10 bases between them. The chain's CDR3 is CSVDGVYETQYF. CDR3 nucleotides: TGCAGCGTTGACGGGGTATACGAGACCCAGTACTTC. Filled out from reference TRBV29-1 and TRBJ2-5, the complete variable domain reads SAVISQKPSRDICQRGTSLTIQCQVDSQVTMMFWYRQQPGQSLTLIATANQGSEATYESGFVIDKFPISRPNLTFSTLTVSNMSPEDSSIYLCSVDGVYETQYFGPGTRLLVL.

This clonotype has only a few counts. The chain carries TRBV29-1 and TRBJ2-3, with D perhaps matching TRBD2 (6 bases). This CDR3 contains 13 residues. Per germline, CDR1 SQVTM and CDR2 ANQGSEA. V was cut by 7 bases and J by 4 bases, with 15 bases left in between. CDR3 in DNA: TGCAGCGGCCCCGGGACTGACGCAGATACGCAGTATTTT. Its translation is CSGPGTDADTQYF.

This clonotype was recorded at least ten times. This chain links TRBV28 with TRBJ2-3, with a weak D call TRBD1 (5 bases). The CDR3 has 14 amino acids. CDR1 and CDR2 (germline): MDHEN, SYDVKM. V was cut by 7 bases and J by 0 bases, with 11 bases left in between. In DNA, the CDR3 is TGTGCCAGCAACGACAGACCTAGCACAGATACGCAGTATTTT. Translated: CASNDRPSTDTQYF.

With regard to this clonotype: This may come from a read error, since a much larger clone is one base off. The genes are TRBV12-3 or TRBV12-4 and TRBJ2-1, with D possibly matching TRBD2 (6 bases). The tail of the sequence fits TRBJ2-7 better, so the J call may be wrong. The CDR3 runs 17 residues. CDR3 coding DNA: TGTGCCAGCAGTTTCTGGAATAGCGGCCTCTCCTACAATGAGCAGTACTTC. Translating it yields CASSFWNSGLSYNEQYF.

The chain is built from TRBV20-1 and TRBJ2-1, with D unclear. Germline V gene sequence: CDR1 DFQATT, CDR2 SNEGSKA (reference sequence). Trimming stripped 2 bases from V and 3 bases from J, with 11 bases between. The CDR3 runs to 14 residues. CDR3 sequence reads: CSARYWHNYNEQFF. The CDR3 bases are TGCAGTGCTAGATACTGGCATAACTACAATGAGCAGTTCTTC.

The chain employs TRBV28 and TRBJ1-4; D not resolved. V was clipped by 2 bases and J by 2 bases, with 9 bases between them. This CDR3 has 15 residues. CDR1 is MDHEN, CDR2 SYDVKM, per germline. The CDR3 is CASSLPRQTNEKLFF. The CDR3 nucleotides are TGTGCCAGCAGTTTACCCAGGCAGACTAATGAAAAACTGTTTTTT.

The chain links TRBV5-1 to TRBJ2-3; D call uncertain. Germline assignment: CDR1 SGHRS and CDR2 YFSETQ. The CDR3 totals 13 residues. The germline V and J ends were trimmed by 0 bases and 5 bases, with 7 bases remaining between them. This CDR3 reads CASSLDGRDTQYF. The CDR3 region has the DNA TGCGCCAGCAGCTTGGACGGGCGAGATACGCAGTATTTT.

V is TRBV9 and J is TRBJ2-1; D not certain. From germline, CDR1 is SGDLS and CDR2 YYNGEE. The CDR3 is 15 amino acids. V dropped 0 bases and J dropped 1 base, with 8 bases sitting between them. CDR3 sequence reads: CASSVEGTSYNEQFF. DNA of the CDR3: TGTGCCAGCAGCGTAGAGGGCACGTCCTACAATGAGCAGTTCTTC.

This clonotype was counted between two and nine times. The chain links TRBV5-1 to TRBJ1-2; D gene unclear. The CDR3 is made up of 18 amino acids. CDR1 SGHRS and CDR2 YFSETQ come from the germline V gene. V lost 2 bases to trimming and J lost 1 base, with 21 bases between them. CDR3 protein: CASSFRARNVPNNYGYTF. The CDR3 coding sequence is TGCGCCAGCAGCTTTCGTGCCCGAAACGTACCGAATAACTATGGCTACACCTTC. The full variable domain, completed using reference TRBV5-1 and TRBJ1-2, is KAGVTQTPRYLIKTRGQQVTLSCSPISGHRSVSWYQQTPGQGLQFLFEYFSETQRNKGNFPGRFSGRQFSNSRSEMNVSTLELGDSALYLCASSFRARNVPNNYGYTFGSGTRLTVV.

This clonotype has just one count. The chain couples TRBV28 to TRBJ2-1; 13 nucleotides align to TRBD2. Germline loops: CDR1 MDHEN, CDR2 SYDVKM. This CDR3 contains 15 residues. V dropped 6 bases and J dropped 7; count of bases not matched to a gene: 6. In DNA form, the CDR3 reads TGTGCCAGCAGGTCCGGGACTAGCGGGAAAAATGAGCAGTTCTTC. Protein sequence: CASRSGTSGKNEQFF.

The J gene is TRBJ1-2, the V gene TRBV7-2; perhaps TRBD1 as D (6 bases). Between the trimmed V and J ends, which lost 3 bases and 7 bases, there was a span of 12 bases. CDR1 and CDR2 from the germline V gene are SGHTA and FQGNSA. This CDR3 is 13 amino acids long. CDR3 residues: CASSLMGQSGYTF. In DNA, the CDR3 is TGTGCCAGCAGCTTGATGGGACAAAGTGGCTACACCTTC. Looking up the rest from reference TRBV7-2 and TRBJ1-2 gives the full variable domain: GAGVSQSPSNKVTEKGKDVELRCDPISGHTALYWYRQSLGQGLEFLIYFQGNSAPDKSGLPSDRFSAERTGGSVSTLTIQRTQQEDSAVYLCASSLMGQSGYTFGSGTRLTVV.

This sequence joins TRBV5-6 and TRBJ2-7; 8 bases are shared with TRBD2. CDR3 length: 14 residues. J lost 3 bases, V lost 4 bases, and 6 bases had no gene match. Germline V gene lookup returns CDR1 SGHDT and CDR2 YYEEEE. CDR3 in amino acids: CASSDAGGIYEQYF. Here the CDR3 DNA reads TGTGCCAGCAGCGACGCGGGGGGTATCTACGAGCAGTACTTC.